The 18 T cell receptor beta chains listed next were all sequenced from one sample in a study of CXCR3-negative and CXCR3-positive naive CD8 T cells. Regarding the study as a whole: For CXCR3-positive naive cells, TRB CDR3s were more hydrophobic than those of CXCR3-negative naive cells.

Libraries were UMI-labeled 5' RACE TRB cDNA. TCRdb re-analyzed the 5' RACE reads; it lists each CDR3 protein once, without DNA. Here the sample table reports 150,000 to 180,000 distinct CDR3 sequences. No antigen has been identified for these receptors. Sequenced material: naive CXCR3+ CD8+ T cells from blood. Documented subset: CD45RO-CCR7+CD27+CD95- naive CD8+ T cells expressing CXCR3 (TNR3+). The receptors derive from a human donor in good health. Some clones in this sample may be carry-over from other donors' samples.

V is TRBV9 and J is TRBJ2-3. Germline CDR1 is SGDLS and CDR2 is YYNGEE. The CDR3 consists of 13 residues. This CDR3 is CASSVEGTDTQYF.

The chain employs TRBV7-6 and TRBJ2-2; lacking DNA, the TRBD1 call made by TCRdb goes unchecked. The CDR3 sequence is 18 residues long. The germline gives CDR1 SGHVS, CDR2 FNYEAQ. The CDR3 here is CASSLEQGGGQYTGELFF.

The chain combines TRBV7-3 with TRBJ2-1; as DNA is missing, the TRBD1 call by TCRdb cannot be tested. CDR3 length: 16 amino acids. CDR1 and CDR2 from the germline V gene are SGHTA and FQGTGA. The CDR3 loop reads CASSPTLGQGAHEQFF.

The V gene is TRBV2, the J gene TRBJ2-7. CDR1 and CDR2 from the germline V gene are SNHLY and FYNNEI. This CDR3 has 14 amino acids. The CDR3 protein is CASSEIGFSYEQYF.

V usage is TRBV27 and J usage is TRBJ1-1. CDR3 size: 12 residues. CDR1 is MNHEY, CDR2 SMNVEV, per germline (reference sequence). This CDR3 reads CASSPRGGTTFF.

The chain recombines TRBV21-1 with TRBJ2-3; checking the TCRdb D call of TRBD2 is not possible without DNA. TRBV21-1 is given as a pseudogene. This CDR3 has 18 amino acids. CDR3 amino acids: CASSTSGLAEGTTVTQYF.

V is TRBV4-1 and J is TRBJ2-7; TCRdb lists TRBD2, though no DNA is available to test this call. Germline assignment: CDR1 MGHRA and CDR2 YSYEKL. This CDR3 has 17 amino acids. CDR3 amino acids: CASSQPGVAGTYYEQYF.

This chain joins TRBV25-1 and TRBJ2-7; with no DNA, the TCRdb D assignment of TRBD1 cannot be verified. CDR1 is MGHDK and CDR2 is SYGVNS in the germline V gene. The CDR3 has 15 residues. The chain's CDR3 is CASSDGLGAAYEQYF.

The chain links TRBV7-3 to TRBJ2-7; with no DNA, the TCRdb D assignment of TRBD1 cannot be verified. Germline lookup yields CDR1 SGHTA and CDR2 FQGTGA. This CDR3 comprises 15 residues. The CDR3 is CASSLPLGGSDEQYF.

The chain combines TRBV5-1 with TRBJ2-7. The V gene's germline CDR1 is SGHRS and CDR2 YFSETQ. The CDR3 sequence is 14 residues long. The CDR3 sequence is CASSLISGTYEQYF. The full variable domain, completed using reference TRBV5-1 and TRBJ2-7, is KAGVTQTPRYLIKTRGQQVTLSCSPISGHRSVSWYQQTPGQGLQFLFEYFSETQRNKGNFPGRFSGRQFSNSRSEMNVSTLELGDSALYLCASSLISGTYEQYFGPGTRLTVT.

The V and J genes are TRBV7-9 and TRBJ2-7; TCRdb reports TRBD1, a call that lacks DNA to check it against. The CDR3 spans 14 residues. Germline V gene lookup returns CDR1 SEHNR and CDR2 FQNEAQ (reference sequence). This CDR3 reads CASSPTGGPGEQYF.

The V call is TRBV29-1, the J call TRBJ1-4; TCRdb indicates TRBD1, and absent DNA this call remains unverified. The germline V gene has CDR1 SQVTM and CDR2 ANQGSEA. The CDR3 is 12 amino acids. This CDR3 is CSAEGDEEKLFF.

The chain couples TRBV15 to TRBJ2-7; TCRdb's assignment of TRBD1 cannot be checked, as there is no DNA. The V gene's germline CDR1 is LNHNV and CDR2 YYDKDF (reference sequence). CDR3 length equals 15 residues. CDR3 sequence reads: CATSRDLGQANEQYF.

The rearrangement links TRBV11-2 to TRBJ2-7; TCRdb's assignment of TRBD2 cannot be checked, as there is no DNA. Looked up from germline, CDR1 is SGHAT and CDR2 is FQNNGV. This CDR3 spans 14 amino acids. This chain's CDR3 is CASSYGRGSYEQYF.

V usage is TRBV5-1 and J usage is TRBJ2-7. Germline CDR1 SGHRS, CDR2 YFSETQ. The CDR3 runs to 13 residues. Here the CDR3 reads CASSYDSAYEQYF.

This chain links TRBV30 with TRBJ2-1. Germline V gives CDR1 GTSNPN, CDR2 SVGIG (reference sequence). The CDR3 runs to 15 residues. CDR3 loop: CACSIEQSSYNEQFF.

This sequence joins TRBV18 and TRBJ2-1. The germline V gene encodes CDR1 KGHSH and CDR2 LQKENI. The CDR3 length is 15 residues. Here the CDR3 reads CASSPLTGSYNEQFF.

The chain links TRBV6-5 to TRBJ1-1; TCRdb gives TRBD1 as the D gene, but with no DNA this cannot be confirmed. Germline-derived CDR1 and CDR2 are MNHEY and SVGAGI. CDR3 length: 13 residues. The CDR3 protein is CASSYSSPGEAFF.